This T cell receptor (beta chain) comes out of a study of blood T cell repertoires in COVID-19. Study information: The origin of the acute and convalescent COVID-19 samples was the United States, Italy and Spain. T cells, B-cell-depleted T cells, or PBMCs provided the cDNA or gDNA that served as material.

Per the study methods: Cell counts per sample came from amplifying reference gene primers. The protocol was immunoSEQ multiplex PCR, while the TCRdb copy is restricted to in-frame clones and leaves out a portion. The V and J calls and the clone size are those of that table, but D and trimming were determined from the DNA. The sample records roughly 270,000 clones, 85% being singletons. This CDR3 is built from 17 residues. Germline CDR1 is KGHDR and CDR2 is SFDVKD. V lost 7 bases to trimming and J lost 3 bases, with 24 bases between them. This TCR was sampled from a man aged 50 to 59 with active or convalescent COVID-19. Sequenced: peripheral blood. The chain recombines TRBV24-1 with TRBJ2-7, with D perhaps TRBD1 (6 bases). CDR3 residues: CATRLDRPAWALYEQYF. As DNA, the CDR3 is TGTGCCACCAGATTAGACAGGCCCGCTTGGGCTCTCTACGAGCAGTACTTC.